Detailed here is one T cell receptor (beta chain). Seattle patients were enrolled during active infection and followed longitudinally. This specimen belongs to a study of blood T cell repertoires in COVID-19. The ends lost 7 bases at V and 4 bases at J; junction bases unmatched: 10. CDR3 size: 15 residues. The germline V gene encodes CDR1 MNHEY and CDR2 SVGAGI. In the original workflow: Counts of nucleated cells, estimated from reference gene primer amplification, were obtained. The repertoire was sequenced with immunoSEQ multiplex PCR; TCRdb's copy has only in-frame clones and lacks some. V and J calls and clone size are as listed in that table; D and trimming were resolved from the DNA. The sample shows about half a million clones, approximately 92% of them seen only once.

The sequence was collected from a man in his late teens or twenties with COVID-19, enrolled during active disease. The J gene is TRBJ2-7, the V gene TRBV6-5; 10 bases are a match to TRBD1. What was sequenced was peripheral blood. CDR3 amino acids: CASTRSGQGTYEQYF. The DNA of the CDR3 is TGTGCCAGCACCAGGTCGGGACAGGGGACATACGAGCAGTACTTC.